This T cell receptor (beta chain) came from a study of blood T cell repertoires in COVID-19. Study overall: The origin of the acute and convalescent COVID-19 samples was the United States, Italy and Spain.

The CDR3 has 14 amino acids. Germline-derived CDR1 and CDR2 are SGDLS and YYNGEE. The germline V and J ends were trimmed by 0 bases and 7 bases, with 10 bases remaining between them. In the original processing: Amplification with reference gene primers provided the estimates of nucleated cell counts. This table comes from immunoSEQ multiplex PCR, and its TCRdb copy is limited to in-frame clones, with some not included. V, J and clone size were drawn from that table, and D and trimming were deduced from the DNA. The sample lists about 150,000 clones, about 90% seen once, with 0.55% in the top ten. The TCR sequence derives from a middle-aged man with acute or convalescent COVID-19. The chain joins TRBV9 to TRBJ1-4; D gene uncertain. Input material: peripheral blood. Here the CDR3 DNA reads TGTGCCAGCAGCGTAGGGGCCGTGCGTGAAAAACTGTTTTTT. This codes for CASSVGAVREKLFF.